The 9 T cell receptor beta chains in this list originate from one sample, sequenced in a study of blood T cell repertoires in COVID-19. TCRdb's copy holds only in-frame clones and misses some; the assay was immunoSEQ multiplex PCR. Altogether 110,000 to 150,000 clones are present, 85% to 90% being singletons, with the ten largest covering roughly 3%. Sample: peripheral blood. Receptors originate from a woman aged 60-70 years with active COVID-19.

This clone has a handful of counts. The chain recombines TRBV7-8 with TRBJ1-5; D might be TRBD1 (6 bases). Trimming cost V 1 base and J 10 bases, with 14 bases left between them. Germline assignment: CDR1 SGHVS and CDR2 FQNEAQ. The CDR3 spans 14 residues. The CDR3 loop is CASSLDTRGDPQHF. The CDR3 nucleotides are TGTGCCAGCAGCTTAGACACCAGGGGCGACCCCCAGCATTTT.

In this sample, this clone turned up once. V usage is TRBV19 and J usage is TRBJ2-6, with TRBD2 as a possible D gene (5 bases). The germline V and J ends were trimmed by 8 bases and 0 bases, with 11 bases remaining between them. CDR3 length: 15 residues. Germline CDR1 and CDR2: LNHDA and SQIVND (reference sequence). The CDR3 reads CASRRGSSGANVLTF. The CDR3 region has the DNA TGTGCCAGTCGGCGAGGGTCCTCTGGGGCCAACGTCCTGACTTTC.

The CDR3 DNA reads as TGTGCCAGCAGTTTATCCTGGGCAGGAAACTATGGCTACACCTTC. This codes for CASSLSWAGNYGYTF. The V and J genes are TRBV27 and TRBJ1-2, with D unresolved. CDR1 is MNHEY, CDR2 SMNVEV, per germline (reference sequence). The V gene lost 0 bases and the J gene lost 2 bases, with 10 bases spanning the gap. The CDR3 runs to 15 residues.

The chain is built from TRBV4-2 and TRBJ2-3, with a possible D match to TRBD1 (5 bases). Trimming left V 1 base short and J 7 bases short, with 12 bases between. The CDR3 has 14 amino acids. Germline loops: CDR1 LGHNA, CDR2 YNFKEQ. The chain's CDR3 is CASSQASQGYTQYF. CDR3 nucleotide sequence: TGTGCCAGCAGCCAAGCCAGTCAGGGTTATACGCAGTATTTT.

The chain employs TRBV7-2 and TRBJ1-4; the D is unclear. Germline V gene lookup returns CDR1 SGHTA and CDR2 FQGNSA. V lost 2 bases to trimming and J lost 5 bases, with 12 bases between them. The CDR3 is 15 amino acids. CDR3 loop: CASSLNGLSNEKLFF. The CDR3 DNA sequence: TGTGCCAGCAGCTTAAATGGTCTTAGCAATGAAAAACTGTTTTTT. Full variable domain (remainder filled in from reference TRBV7-2 and TRBJ1-4): GAGVSQSPSNKVTEKGKDVELRCDPISGHTALYWYRQSLGQGLEFLIYFQGNSAPDKSGLPSDRFSAERTGGSVSTLTIQRTQQEDSAVYLCASSLNGLSNEKLFFGSGTQLSVL.

The chain links TRBV24-1 to TRBJ2-2, with a possible D match to TRBD1 (7 bases). Trimming removed 1 base at V and 4 bases at J, with 15 bases between. This CDR3 has 17 residues. CDR1 and CDR2 from the germline V gene are KGHDR and SFDVKD. CDR3 nucleotides: TGTGCCACCAGTGATTTCGGGCAGGGGGGTGTCACCGGGGAGCTGTTTTTT. This codes for CATSDFGQGGVTGELFF.

The chain employs TRBV25-1 and TRBJ2-6; TRBD2 aligns across 10 bases. V was pared by 3 bases and J by 12 bases, with 8 bases of the junction left unmatched. The germline CDR1 and CDR2 sequences are MGHDK and SYGVNS. The CDR3 is 15 residues long. CDR3 sequence (DNA): TGTGCCAGCAGTGACTGGACTAGCGGCCCTGGCGTCCTGACTTTC. Translation gives CASSDWTSGPGVLTF.

This clone was observed once. The gene calls are TRBV2 and TRBJ2-2; D is unresolved. Germline V gene sequence: CDR1 SNHLY, CDR2 FYNNEI. V shed 1 base and J shed 3 bases, with 12 bases lying between them. This CDR3 has 16 residues. In DNA form, the CDR3 reads TGTGCCAGCAGTGAAGAGTCAGTCCCGCACACCGGGGAGCTGTTTTTT. The encoded protein is CASSEESVPHTGELFF.

The chain carries TRBV2 and TRBJ2-7, with 8 bases fitting TRBD2. Germline values: CDR1 SNHLY, CDR2 FYNNEI. V lost 6 bases and J lost 0; bases outside the gene matches: 7. The CDR3 contains 15 residues. CDR3 nucleotide sequence: TGTGCCAGCAGGAGACTAGCGACCGACTCCTACGAGCAGTACTTC. Amino acids: CASRRLATDSYEQYF.